This T cell receptor beta chain was sequenced in a study of shared clonotypes between healthy human individuals. Overall study: Every donor yielded three CD4 naive, three CD4 memory, two CD8 naive and one CD8 memory plate.

Only in-frame clones appear in the TCRdb table, and some are missing; sequencing was by immunoSEQ multiplex PCR. Of more than 2 million clones listed, roughly 94% are singletons. The germline gives CDR1 SGDLS, CDR2 YYNGEE. CDR3 length: 12 amino acids. V was clipped by 3 bases and J by 6 bases, with 7 bases between them. Naive CD8 cells lacked CD45RO, underwent positive selection for CCR7 and left out terminally differentiated effector memory CD45RA+ cells. As concerns this clone: Other nucleotide sequences in the sample specify the same CDR3.

Sequencing was done on a sample of naive CD8+ T cells sorted from blood. The gene calls are TRBV9 and TRBJ2-1; D unresolved. The clonotype comes from a young man in good health. The CDR3 loop reads CASSASPNEQFF. The DNA of the CDR3 is TGTGCCAGCAGCGCCAGTCCCAATGAGCAGTTCTTC.